One and the same sample provided the 29 T cell receptor beta chains below, sequenced in a study of blood T cell repertoires in COVID-19. The method was immunoSEQ multiplex PCR; TCRdb's version includes in-frame clones alone and lacks a portion of them. The data show about 150,000 clones, around nine tenths seen once. The material sequenced was peripheral blood. The receptors were sampled from a man between 60 and 70 years old with active or convalescent COVID-19.

Remarks on this clone: Sequence at one end of the junction differs from germline and may be a read error. This chain connects TRBV25-1 to TRBJ1-2; D unresolved. This CDR3 is built from 11 residues. Germline CDR1 reads MGHDK; CDR2 reads SYGVNS. In nucleotides, the CDR3 is TGCGGCTCGAGCGGTCTATATGGCTACACCTTC. Amino acid sequence: CGSSGLYGYTF.

The rearrangement links TRBV4-3 to TRBJ1-2; the D is unclear. CDR3 length: 13 residues. In germline, CDR1 is LGHNA, CDR2 YSLEER. V was pared by 0 bases and J by 6 bases, with 8 bases between. As DNA, the CDR3 is TGCGCCAGCAGCCAAGATGGGGAGGATGGCTACACCTTC. This codes for CASSQDGEDGYTF.

V usage is TRBV10-3 and J usage is TRBJ1-1; the match to TRBD1 covers 8 bases. V was pared by 3 bases and J by 2 bases, with 5 bases of the junction left unmatched. CDR3 length equals 15 residues. CDR1 is ENHRY and CDR2 is SYGVKD in the germline V gene. The CDR3 sequence: CAISEKDRVNTEAFF. Written as DNA, the CDR3 is TGTGCCATCAGTGAAAAGGACAGGGTCAACACTGAAGCTTTCTTT.

The rearrangement links TRBV28 to TRBJ1-2; 7 bases line up with TRBD1. CDR1 is MDHEN, CDR2 SYDVKM, per germline. V was clipped by 5 bases and J by 5 bases; unmatched bases: 11. CDR3 length: 15 amino acids. Here the CDR3 reads CASSRNSQGRYGYTF. Written as DNA, the CDR3 is TGTGCCAGCAGTCGTAACTCACAGGGGAGGTATGGCTACACCTTC.

This clone was found once. This chain joins TRBV11-3 and TRBJ2-7; 7 bases match TRBD1. In germline, CDR1 is SGHNT, CDR2 YENEEA. This CDR3 contains 14 residues. The V segment lost 4 bases and the J segment 4 bases; nucleotides outside the gene matches: 7. CDR3 amino acids: CASSSGTEHYEQYF. The DNA for the CDR3 is TGTGCCAGCAGCTCCGGGACAGAGCATTACGAGCAGTACTTC. Complete variable domain (other parts from reference TRBV11-3 and TRBJ2-7): EAGVVQSPRYKIIEKKQPVAFWCNPISGHNTLYWYLQNLGQGPELLIRYENEEAVDDSQLPKDRFSAERLKGVDSTLKIQPAELGDSAVYLCASSSGTEHYEQYFGPGTRLTVT.

The chain is built from TRBV18 and TRBJ1-1, with D possibly being TRBD1 (6 bases). Germline V gene lookup returns CDR1 KGHSH and CDR2 LQKENI. Trimming took 2 bases from V and 0 from J, leaving 13 bases between them. CDR3 length equals 16 residues. CDR3 DNA: TGTGCCAGCTCACCAACGAAGGGGGGGATGAACACTGAAGCTTTCTTT. Translating it yields CASSPTKGGMNTEAFF. The full variable domain, its missing parts supplied by reference TRBV18 and TRBJ1-1, is NAGVMQNPRHLVRRRGQEARLRCSPMKGHSHVYWYRQLPEEGLKFMVYLQKENIIDESGMPKERFSAEFPKEGPSILRIQQVVRGDSAAYFCASSPTKGGMNTEAFFGQGTRLTVV.

The J gene is TRBJ1-2, the V gene TRBV2, with D possibly matching TRBD1 (6 bases). The length of the CDR3 is 13 residues. Germline V CDR1 and CDR2: SNHLY, FYNNEI. V lost 6 bases, J lost 6 bases, and 14 bases lay in between. CDR3: CASRRGGIDGYTF. Written as DNA, the CDR3 is TGTGCCAGCAGGAGGGGGGGTATTGATGGCTACACCTTC.

The V and J genes are TRBV24-1 and TRBJ1-2, with D perhaps matching TRBD1 (6 bases). CDR3 length: 15 residues. CDR1 and CDR2 (germline): KGHDR, SFDVKD. Between the trimmed V and J ends, which lost 3 bases and 4 bases, there was a span of 14 bases. The DNA for the CDR3 is TGTGCCACCAGTGATGGCGGGGGCCGGGGCTATGGCTACACCTTC. Protein: CATSDGGGRGYGYTF.

For the CDR3, the DNA is TGTGCCAGCAGCAAACCCTCCCGCGGGGGGTGGACCCAGTACTTC. Its translation: CASSKPSRGGWTQYF. The rearrangement links TRBV6-2 or TRBV6-3 to TRBJ2-5; 8 nucleotides agree with TRBD2. The germline V gene has CDR1 MNHEY and CDR2 SVGEGT. V was pared by 6 bases and J by 7 bases, with 13 bases of the junction left unmatched. This CDR3 has 15 residues.

The chain is built from TRBV19 and TRBJ1-2; TRBD1 matches at 7 bases. The ends lost 6 bases at V and 1 base at J; junction bases unmatched: 8. CDR3 length equals 15 residues. From germline, CDR1 is LNHDA and CDR2 SQIVND (reference sequence). The CDR3 loop reads CASSQRDRINYGYTF. The CDR3 DNA sequence: TGTGCCAGTAGCCAAAGGGACAGAATTAACTATGGCTACACCTTC.

The chain recombines TRBV4-1 with TRBJ1-2, with D unresolved. The V and J ends lost 0 bases and 4 bases respectively, with 15 bases between them. In germline, CDR1 is MGHRA, CDR2 YSYEKL. CDR3 length: 16 residues. CDR3 sequence: CASSQDWAGSPYGYTF. CDR3 coding DNA: TGCGCCAGCAGCCAAGATTGGGCAGGCAGCCCCTATGGCTACACCTTC.

CDR3 sequence (DNA): TGTGCCAGCAGCCCTGGGCGGGCAGGGGGCTATATAAGCTATGGCTACACCTTC. It specifies CASSPGRAGGYISYGYTF. V is TRBV7-2 and J is TRBJ1-2; TRBD1 agrees at 8 bases. In germline, CDR1 is SGHTA, CDR2 FQGNSA. This CDR3 has 18 amino acids. The V gene end was trimmed by 5 bases and the J gene end by 4 bases; junction bases not matched to a gene: 18. Filled out from reference TRBV7-2 and TRBJ1-2, the complete variable domain reads GAGVSQSPSNKVTEKGKDVELRCDPISGHTALYWYRQSLGQGLEFLIYFQGNSAPDKSGLPSDRFSAERTGGSVSTLTIQRTQQEDSAVYLCASSPGRAGGYISYGYTFGSGTRLTVV.

The chain is built from TRBV7-2 and TRBJ2-3, with a weak D call TRBD2 (6 bases). This CDR3 comprises 15 residues. In germline, CDR1 is SGHTA, CDR2 FQGNSA. V lost 2 bases, J lost 2 bases, and 11 bases lay in between. The CDR3 DNA reads TGTGCCAGCAGCTTAAGCGGGCGAAACACAGATACGCAGTATTTT. Translated, it gives CASSLSGRNTDTQYF.

V and J are TRBV28 and TRBJ2-7; 10 bases are a match to TRBD1. V was pared by 8 bases and J by 3 bases, with 7 bases of the junction left unmatched. The CDR3 covers 14 residues. CDR1 is MDHEN and CDR2 is SYDVKM in the germline V gene. The CDR3 spells CASAGTGEFYEQYF. The CDR3 DNA is TGTGCCAGCGCTGGGACAGGGGAGTTCTACGAGCAGTACTTC.

V and J are TRBV18 and TRBJ1-5; the match to TRBD1 covers 7 bases. J lost 7 bases, V lost 6 bases, and 9 bases had no gene match. From germline, CDR1 is KGHSH and CDR2 LQKENI. CDR3 length equals 14 residues. The CDR3, as DNA: TGTGCCAGCTCCCTAACCAGACAGGGACAGCCCCAGCATTTT. Its protein is CASSLTRQGQPQHF.

The J gene is TRBJ2-1, the V gene TRBV7-2; D is unclear. V lost 0 bases and J 3 bases, leaving 9 bases between the germline ends. This CDR3 contains 15 residues. Germline CDR1 reads SGHTA; CDR2 reads FQGNSA. The chain's CDR3 is CASSLAVPVYNEQFF. CDR3 DNA sequence: TGTGCCAGCAGCTTAGCGGTCCCGGTCTACAATGAGCAGTTCTTC.

Note on this clone: At one of its ends the junction is not consistent with the germline gene, which may arise from a read error. The J gene is TRBJ1-1, the V gene TRBV28, with D possibly being TRBD1 (6 bases). The CDR3 is 15 amino acids. Germline assignment: CDR1 MDHEN and CDR2 SYDVKM. The CDR3 DNA follows: TGTGCCAGCCGTTTAGGGGGGGTGGCGCGGACTGAAGCTTTCTTT. Translation: CASRLGGVARTEAFF. Supplemented by reference TRBV28 and TRBJ1-1, the full variable domain reads DVKVTQSSRYLVKRTGEKVFLECVQDMDHENMFWYRQDPGLGLRLIYFSYDVKMKEKGDIPEGYSVSREKKERFSLILESASTNQTSMYLCASRLGGVARTEAFFGQGTRLTVV.

On this clone itself: The sample carries other DNA sequences with the same CDR3. This CDR3 reads CASSGGSSGNTIYF. For the CDR3, the DNA is TGCGCCAGCAGCGGCGGGAGCTCTGGAAACACCATATATTTT. V and J are TRBV5-1 and TRBJ1-3; D is undetermined. The ends were cut back, 4 bases at V and 0 bases at J, with 8 bases in the middle. This CDR3 region has 14 residues. Per germline, CDR1 SGHRS and CDR2 YFSETQ.

The chain uses TRBV18 and TRBJ1-1; no firm D call. The CDR3 is 15 amino acids. From germline, CDR1 is KGHSH and CDR2 LQKENI. Deletions cut 1 base from V and 0 bases from J, with 9 bases between. CDR3: CASSPRPLVNTEAFF. CDR3 DNA sequence: TGTGCCAGCTCACCACGGCCCTTGGTGAACACTGAAGCTTTCTTT.

The rearrangement links TRBV7-2 to TRBJ2-7; TRBD2 matches 9 bases. The CDR3 is 15 residues long. CDR1 is SGHTA, CDR2 FQGNSA, per germline. Trimming at V came to 4 bases and at J to 2 bases, leaving 6 bases not matched to a gene. DNA of the CDR3: TGTGCCAGCAGCTCCCCCGGGACTAGCCCCTACGAGCAGTACTTC. Translated, it gives CASSSPGTSPYEQYF.

This rearrangement joins TRBV7-3 to TRBJ1-5; TRBD1 is a possible D gene (5 bases). V shed 5 bases and J shed 0 bases, with 11 bases lying between them. The CDR3 is 15 residues long. Germline CDR1 and CDR2: SGHTA and FQGTGA. In DNA form, the CDR3 reads TGTGCCAGCAGCCTCGACAGCTTTAGCAATCAGCCCCAGCATTTT. The encoded protein is CASSLDSFSNQPQHF.

The chain has TRBV2 and TRBJ2-5; 13 nucleotides align to TRBD2. Trimming took 5 bases from V and 5 from J; bases not matched to a gene: 2. Germline-derived CDR1 and CDR2 are SNHLY and FYNNEI. The CDR3 has 14 amino acids. The CDR3 region is CASSQLAGGETQYF. CDR3 nucleotides: TGTGCCAGCAGTCAACTAGCGGGAGGGGAGACCCAGTACTTC.

This chain links TRBV5-6 with TRBJ2-1; the match to TRBD2 covers 7 bases. This CDR3 has 14 residues. Germline trimming cut 4 bases from V and 4 bases from J; bases unmatched to any gene: 5. From germline, CDR1 is SGHDT and CDR2 YYEEEE. CDR3: CASSGGTNYNEQFF. The CDR3 region has the DNA TGTGCCAGCAGCGGGGGGACTAATTACAATGAGCAGTTCTTC.

V and J are TRBV4-2 and TRBJ1-2; D gene uncertain. There are 12 residues in the CDR3. Germline loops: CDR1 LGHNA, CDR2 YNFKEQ. Trimming left V 1 base short and J 5 bases short, with 5 bases between. This CDR3 reads CASSQGVYGYTF. As DNA, the CDR3 is TGTGCCAGCAGCCAAGGAGTATATGGCTACACCTTC.

The J gene is TRBJ2-2, the V gene TRBV2, with 7 bases that match TRBD1. CDR1 is SNHLY and CDR2 is FYNNEI in the germline V gene. J was trimmed by 0 bases and V by 10 bases; bases with no gene match: 5. The CDR3 covers 14 residues. CDR3 DNA: TGTGCCATAAAGGGGGCTACGAACACCGGGGAGCTGTTTTTT. Translation: CAIKGATNTGELFF.

Only a few counts were recorded for this clone. This sequence joins TRBV15 and TRBJ2-7; D might be TRBD2 (5 bases). Germline values: CDR1 LNHNV, CDR2 YYDKDF (reference sequence). This CDR3 is 16 amino acids long. V shed 1 base and J shed 4 bases, with 17 bases lying between them. CDR3 sequence: CATSRAGGPTPYEQYF. CDR3 DNA sequence: TGTGCCACCAGCAGAGCGGGCGGGCCGACCCCTTACGAGCAGTACTTC.

The rearrangement joins TRBV7-3 to TRBJ2-3; 10 nucleotides match TRBD2. The J segment lost 3 bases and the V segment lost 5 bases, leaving 5 bases of the junction unmatched. CDR3 size: 15 residues. Germline CDR1 is SGHTA and CDR2 is FQGTGA. CDR3 loop: CASSPGTSVTDTQYF. CDR3 DNA sequence: TGTGCCAGCAGCCCAGGGACTAGCGTTACAGATACGCAGTATTTT.

The chain links TRBV6-4 to TRBJ2-3; TRBD2 is a possible D gene (6 bases). Trimming pared 2 bases from V and 2 bases from J, leaving 11 bases between. The CDR3 is 15 residues long. In germline, CDR1 is MRHNA, CDR2 SNTAGT. CDR3 sequence: CASSDRSGSTDTQYF. In nucleotides, the CDR3 is TGTGCCAGCAGTGACCGTAGCGGATCCACAGATACGCAGTATTTT.

This clone was counted once. V and J are TRBV29-1 and TRBJ2-3; tentatively, D is TRBD2 (6 bases). Trimming stripped 2 bases from V and 6 bases from J, with 15 bases between. Germline values: CDR1 SQVTM, CDR2 ANQGSEA. This CDR3 region has 14 residues. The CDR3 here is CSVEPRTTTDTQYF. The CDR3 bases are TGCAGCGTTGAACCCCGGACTACGACGGATACGCAGTATTTT.